These 2 T cell receptor beta chains were sequenced from one sample in a study of blood T cell repertoires in COVID-19. Measured with immunoSEQ multiplex PCR; TCRdb has only the in-frame clones, and not every one. In the table there are 500,000 or so clones, roughly 90% of which are singletons. Specimen: PBMCs or T cells enriched from blood (not recorded which). The origin of the receptors is a woman aged 18-30 years who had recovered from COVID-19.

J is TRBJ2-3 and V is TRBV2; the match to TRBD1 covers 8 bases. After removal of 6 bases from V and 9 bases from J, the junction contained 11 bases not matched to a gene. Germline V CDR1 and CDR2: SNHLY, FYNNEI. This CDR3 has 14 residues. The chain's CDR3 is CASRVDRELLTQYF. In DNA, the CDR3 is TGTGCCAGCAGAGTGGACAGGGAACTCCTAACGCAGTATTTT.

The chain employs TRBV28 and TRBJ1-1; D may be TRBD1 (5 bases). Germline assignment: CDR1 MDHEN and CDR2 SYDVKM. The CDR3 length is 11 residues. Trimming left V 2 bases short and J 8 bases short, with 6 bases between. The CDR3 nucleotides are TGTGCCAGCAGTTTAAACAGGGAAGCTTTCTTT. This sequence encodes CASSLNREAFF.